The rows below give T cell receptor beta chains drawn from one sample of a study of blood T cell repertoires in COVID-19. Assay used: immunoSEQ multiplex PCR; TCRdb lists only in-frame clones, some missing. The data contain over 140,000 clones, more than 65% of them singletons. Sequenced: peripheral blood. Receptors were obtained from a woman aged 55 to 70 with acute or convalescent COVID-19. Both conserved end residues are part of each CDR3. The D gene is left open where the match is weak. For some rows the clone size is stated as once, few or many, or as a class when expanded; others skip it.

j_call clone_size d_call v_call cdr3_aa cdr3_nt
TRBJ1-3 NA NA TRBV5-4 CASSFSTGYSSGNTIYF TGTGCCAGCAGCTTTTCAACAGGTTATTCCTCTGGAAACACCATATATTTT
TRBJ2-3 NA TRBD2 TRBV24-1 CATSDYSGGTDTQYF TGTGCCACCAGTGATTATAGCGGGGGGACAGATACGCAGTATTTT
TRBJ1-2 few TRBD1 TRBV7-2 CASSLGGGAKGYTF TGTGCCAGCAGCTTAGGAGGGGGCGCAAAAGGCTACACCTTC
TRBJ2-5 NA NA TRBV9 CASTPGLERGTQYF TGTGCCAGCACCCCTGGCCTGGAGCGTGGGACCCAGTACTTC
TRBJ2-7 NA NA TRBV7-6 CASSLLGHWNF TGTGCCAGCAGCTTATTGGGACACTGGAACTTC
TRBJ2-4 NA NA TRBV12-3/TRBV12-4 CASSEQNIQYF TGTGCCAGCAGCGAGCAAAACATTCAGTACTTC
TRBJ2-2 NA NA TRBV15 CATSRDPGMNTGELFF TGTGCCACCAGCAGAGACCCAGGGATGAACACCGGGGAGCTGTTTTTT
TRBJ2-1 NA TRBD2 TRBV7-3 CASSFSSGRANEQFF TGTGCCAGCAGCTTCTCTAGCGGGAGGGCCAATGAGCAGTTCTTC
TRBJ1-1 NA NA TRBV28 CASRPEANTEAFF TGTGCCAGCAGACCCGAGGCAAACACTGAAGCTTTCTTT
TRBJ2-3 NA TRBD2 TRBV28 CASRRAVAGGRTDTQYF TGTGCCAGCAGACGGGCCGTGGCGGGAGGCCGCACAGATACGCAGTATTTT
TRBJ2-1 NA NA TRBV6-6 CACGGSGNEQFF TGTGCCTGCGGGGGCTCGGGCAATGAGCAGTTCTTC
TRBJ1-6 NA NA TRBV4-1 CASSQYRVDSPLHF TGCGCCAGCAGCCAATACAGGGTCGACTCACCCCTCCACTTT
TRBJ2-2 few NA TRBV5-4 CASSRRGVDTGELFF TGTGCCAGCAGCCGGCGGGGTGTGGACACCGGGGAGCTGTTTTTT
TRBJ1-3 NA NA TRBV5-6 CASSLIGTLFGNTIYF TGTGCCAGCAGCTTAATTGGGACACTATTTGGAAACACCATATATTTT
TRBJ1-5 NA NA TRBV19 CASREQGNQPQHF TGTGCCAGTAGAGAGCAGGGTAATCAGCCCCAGCATTTT
TRBJ2-5 few NA TRBV3-1/TRBV3-2 CASSRNTGKAETQYF TGTGCCAGCAGCCGAAATACAGGGAAGGCGGAGACCCAGTACTTC
TRBJ2-7 few TRBD2 TRBV11-3 CASSLPGLGSYEQYF TGTGCCAGCAGCTTACCGGGACTAGGGAGCTACGAGCAGTACTTC
TRBJ2-3 NA TRBD2 TRBV5-8 CASSGGLAGESQYF TGTGCCAGCAGCGGAGGGCTAGCGGGAGAGTCGCAGTATTTT
TRBJ2-1 NA TRBD2 TRBV6-6 CASSYEGLAAYNEQFF TGTGCCAGCAGTTACGAGGGACTAGCGGCCTACAATGAGCAGTTCTTC
TRBJ1-1 NA NA TRBV4-3 CASSQVRASTEAFF TGCGCCAGCAGCCAAGTGCGGGCCAGCACTGAAGCTTTCTTT
TRBJ1-5 NA TRBD1 TRBV6-6 CASSRDRDQPQHF TGTGCCAGCAGCCGGGACAGGGACCAGCCCCAGCATTTT
TRBJ1-5 NA TRBD1 TRBV6-1 CASSEGAGQIFQPQHF TGTGCCAGCAGTGAAGGGGCGGGACAGATTTTTCAGCCCCAGCATTTT
TRBJ2-7 NA NA TRBV6-6 CASSRVLTYEQYF TGTGCCAGCAGCCGGGTCCTGACCTACGAGCAGTACTTC
TRBJ2-3 NA NA TRBV4-3 CASSQGSAGDTQYF TGCGCCAGCAGCCAAGGTAGCGCCGGAGATACGCAGTATTTT
TRBJ2-7 NA NA TRBV2 CASSLQGYEQYF TGTGCCAGCAGCCTGCAGGGCTACGAGCAGTACTTC
TRBJ2-1 NA NA TRBV6-5 CASTGLTREQFF TGTGCCAGCACAGGGCTGACCCGTGAGCAGTTCTTC
TRBJ1-2 NA NA TRBV6-5 CASSPGVGYGYTF TGTGCCAGCAGTCCAGGGGTAGGCTATGGCTACACCTTC
TRBJ1-1 NA NA TRBV27 CASRSRINTEAFF TGTGCCAGCAGAAGCAGGATAAACACTGAAGCTTTCTTT
TRBJ2-7 NA NA TRBV6-4 CASTGFFYEQYF TGTGCCAGCACCGGTTTCTTCTACGAGCAGTACTTC
TRBJ2-2 NA NA TRBV2 CASSGQYTGELFF TGTGCCAGCAGCGGACAGTACACCGGGGAGCTGTTTTTT
TRBJ1-1 NA NA TRBV19 CASKEGGLTEAFF TGTGCCAGTAAGGAGGGGGGGCTTACTGAAGCTTTCTTT
TRBJ2-2 NA NA TRBV18 CASSLTFDGANTGELFF TGTGCCAGCTCACTGACCTTCGACGGGGCGAACACCGGGGAGCTGTTTTTT
TRBJ2-3 NA TRBD2 TRBV24-1 CATSEGLAADTQYF TGTGCCACCAGTGAGGGACTAGCAGCGGATACGCAGTATTTT
TRBJ2-6 NA TRBD2 TRBV7-8 CASSLAGGTGANVLTF TGTGCCAGCAGCTTAGCGGGGGGGACTGGGGCCAACGTCCTGACTTTC
TRBJ2-2 NA NA TRBV2 CASRYTSGELFF TGTGCCAGCCGGTATACCTCCGGGGAGCTGTTTTTT
TRBJ2-1 NA TRBD2 TRBV29-1 CSVVGASSGLSYNEQFF TGCAGCGTTGTTGGAGCGTCTAGCGGGCTTTCCTACAATGAGCAGTTCTTC
TRBJ1-1 NA NA TRBV2 CASSELRAATEAFF TGTGCCAGCAGTGAACTGCGTGCGGCCACTGAAGCTTTCTTT